The 23 T cell receptor beta chains in this list originate from one sample, sequenced in a study of shared clonotypes between healthy human individuals. The protocol was immunoSEQ multiplex PCR, while the TCRdb copy is restricted to in-frame clones and leaves out a portion. The table has 2.5 million or so clones, 90% to 95% seen once. The sequenced sample consisted of naive CD4+ T cells sorted from blood. Subset reported: CD45RA+ positively selected. The origin of the receptors is a man aged 18-30 years in good health.

The rearrangement uses TRBV30 and TRBJ2-3; D unclear. The CDR3 sequence is 13 residues long. Trimming removed 1 base from V and 10 bases from J, with 15 bases in between. Looked up from germline, CDR1 is GTSNPN and CDR2 is SVGIG (reference sequence). The CDR3 nucleotides read TGTGCCTGGAGTGCCGCACCTGATGAGGCGCAGTATTTT. Translating gives CAWSAAPDEAQYF.

The V gene is TRBV6-1, the J gene TRBJ2-1; tentatively, D is TRBD1 or TRBD2 (5 bases each). The CDR3 loop spans 15 amino acids. The germline V gene encodes CDR1 MNHNS and CDR2 SASEGT. V was pared by 1 base and J by 0 bases, with 7 bases between. This CDR3 is CASSEGGNSYNEQFF. CDR3 coding DNA: TGTGCCAGCAGTGAAGGGGGGAACTCCTACAATGAGCAGTTCTTC.

V is TRBV13 and J is TRBJ1-3, with D unclear. The CDR3 has 16 residues. Trimming shortened V by 2 bases and J by 0 bases, and 11 bases separated the two germline ends. Germline loops: CDR1 PRHDT, CDR2 FYEKMQ (reference sequence). The CDR3 region is CASSLRLGISGNTIYF. In DNA, the CDR3 is TGTGCCAGCAGCTTACGGTTGGGCATCTCTGGAAACACCATATATTTT.

J is TRBJ2-7 and V is TRBV6-5; TRBD2 matches at 8 bases. Per germline, CDR1 MNHEY and CDR2 SVGAGI. V was clipped by 6 bases and J by 2 bases; unmatched bases: 6. The CDR3 extends over 14 amino acids. CDR3 region: CASSRRSGAYEQYF. The CDR3 coding sequence is TGTGCCAGCAGCCGACGTAGCGGGGCCTACGAGCAGTACTTC.

A note on this clone: Additional DNA sequences in this sample encode the identical CDR3. This chain joins TRBV18 and TRBJ2-7; no firm D call. CDR1 is KGHSH and CDR2 is LQKENI in the germline V gene. The CDR3 covers 14 residues. Trimming removed 2 bases from V and 2 bases from J, with 10 bases in between. CDR3 DNA: TGTGCCAGCTCACCAGGCGGATCAACCTACGAGCAGTACTTC. It specifies CASSPGGSTYEQYF.

The genes are TRBV5-4 and TRBJ2-7; possibly TRBD2 for D (5 bases). The CDR3 has 15 amino acids. The germline V gene has CDR1 SGHNT and CDR2 YYREEE (reference sequence). Trimming removed 0 bases at V and 6 bases at J, with 16 bases between. This chain's CDR3 is CASSLGGKLNAEQYF. The CDR3 nucleotides read TGTGCCAGCAGCTTGGGAGGGAAGCTCAACGCCGAGCAGTACTTC.

The V gene is TRBV30, the J gene TRBJ2-5; TRBD2 might be the D (6 bases). The germline V gene has CDR1 GTSNPN and CDR2 SVGIG (reference sequence). The CDR3 spans 13 residues. Trimming stripped 4 bases from V and 4 bases from J, with 13 bases between. Here the CDR3 reads CAWNRGLGETQYF. The CDR3 nucleotides read TGTGCCTGGAACCGGGGGTTGGGAGAGACCCAGTACTTC.

The chain combines TRBV30 with TRBJ2-7; TRBD1 or TRBD2 may be the D gene (5 bases each). V dropped 8 bases and J dropped 1 base, with 12 bases sitting between them. The CDR3 sequence is 12 residues long. Germline CDR1 is GTSNPN and CDR2 is SVGIG (reference sequence). The CDR3: CAIRDGSYEQYF. In DNA, the CDR3 is TGTGCCATCAGGGACGGATCCTACGAGCAGTACTTC.

This rearrangement joins TRBV13 to TRBJ1-3; 7 nucleotides agree with TRBD1. Germline CDR1 reads PRHDT; CDR2 reads FYEKMQ (reference sequence). The CDR3 extends over 17 amino acids. J gave up 2 bases and V 4 bases, and 11 bases lay outside the gene matches. This chain's CDR3 is CASSSRPGQLTGNTIYF. DNA for the CDR3: TGTGCCAGCAGCTCTAGACCGGGACAGTTGACTGGAAACACCATATATTTT.

The J gene is TRBJ2-5, the V gene TRBV28, with 10 bases fitting TRBD1. In germline, CDR1 is MDHEN, CDR2 SYDVKM. V dropped 4 bases and J dropped 5; count of bases not matched to a gene: 4. The CDR3 length is 14 residues. CDR3 in DNA: TGTGCCAGCAGTTCGCGGACAGGGGGTGAGACCCAGTACTTC. Translation gives CASSSRTGGETQYF.

This clone has more than one count but fewer than ten. The chain employs TRBV10-1 and TRBJ2-7; D is uncertain. The CDR3 covers 14 residues. Germline-derived CDR1 and CDR2 are WNHNN and SYGVQD (reference sequence). Between the trimmed V and J ends, which lost 3 bases and 6 bases, there was a span of 15 bases. This CDR3 reads CASSDSRTVGEQYF. The CDR3, as DNA: TGCGCCAGCAGTGATTCCAGGACCGTGGGCGAGCAGTACTTC.

The chain has TRBV9 and TRBJ2-1; 10 positions agree with TRBD2. Per the germline V gene, CDR1 is SGDLS and CDR2 is YYNGEE. The CDR3 is 16 residues long. J lost 6 bases, V lost 2 bases, and 8 bases had no gene match. Written as DNA, the CDR3 is TGTGCCAGCAGCGTCTCGCTAGCGGGAGTTGGCAATGAGCAGTTCTTC. It translates to CASSVSLAGVGNEQFF.

The chain has TRBV5-4 and TRBJ1-1; tentatively, D is TRBD1 (6 bases). CDR3 length: 16 amino acids. In germline, CDR1 is SGHNT, CDR2 YYREEE (reference sequence). The V gene lost 4 bases and the J gene lost 4 bases, with 20 bases spanning the gap. The CDR3 nucleotides are TGTGCCAGCAGCCTAGGTGGACAGAGCCGGGGCACTGAAGCTTTCTTT. Translation gives CASSLGGQSRGTEAFF.

V usage is TRBV5-1 and J usage is TRBJ1-2; maybe TRBD1 (5 bases). The germline V gene encodes CDR1 SGHRS and CDR2 YFSETQ. V was clipped by 0 bases and J by 5 bases, with 17 bases between them. This CDR3 has 16 amino acids. For the CDR3, the DNA is TGCGCCAGCAGCTTGGGCGGATCCGGGACTGAGTATGGCTACACCTTC. This gives the protein CASSLGGSGTEYGYTF.

V gene TRBV7-6 combines with J gene TRBJ2-7; tentative D call: TRBD1 (5 bases). CDR1 and CDR2 from the germline V gene are SGHVS and FNYEAQ. V lost 10 bases and J lost 4, with 20 bases in between. This CDR3 has 14 amino acids. The CDR3 region is CATSAYAGSYEQYF. The CDR3 coding sequence is TGTGCCACTTCAGCTTACGCAGGGTCATACGAGCAGTACTTC.

This chain's CDR3 is CATSRKGQGGYQETQYF. The CDR3 DNA reads as TGTGCCACCAGCAGAAAAGGACAGGGGGGGTACCAAGAGACCCAGTACTTC. The chain has TRBV15 and TRBJ2-5; 10 bases fit TRBD1. Germline CDR1 LNHNV, CDR2 YYDKDF (reference sequence). The CDR3 consists of 17 residues. The V segment lost 2 bases and the J segment 0 bases; nucleotides outside the gene matches: 6.

J is TRBJ1-6 and V is TRBV6-6; TRBD1 matches 8 bases. Germline loops: CDR1 MNHNY, CDR2 SVGAGI (reference sequence). J was trimmed by 12 bases and V by 6 bases; bases with no gene match: 4. The CDR3 has 12 amino acids. This CDR3 reads CASSTDREPLHF. The CDR3, as DNA: TGTGCCAGCAGCACGGACAGGGAACCCCTCCACTTT.

The genes are TRBV5-1 and TRBJ2-7; possible D gene TRBD1, 6 bases. The CDR3 runs to 16 residues. V lost 0 bases and J 6 bases, leaving 19 bases between the germline ends. Looked up from germline, CDR1 is SGHRS and CDR2 is YFSETQ. As DNA, the CDR3 is TGCGCCAGCAGCTTGGCCAGGGGCGGAGCCTTAGGCGAGCAGTACTTC. It yields the protein CASSLARGGALGEQYF.

The V and J genes are TRBV10-3 and TRBJ2-7; 8 bases match TRBD1. Looked up from germline, CDR1 is ENHRY and CDR2 is SYGVKD. The ends lost 6 bases at V and 4 bases at J; junction bases unmatched: 11. The CDR3 has 15 amino acids. The CDR3 protein is CAISQTGATSYEQYF. The CDR3 DNA follows: TGTGCCATCAGCCAGACAGGGGCCACCTCGTACGAGCAGTACTTC.

The chain has TRBV19 and TRBJ2-7; possible D gene TRBD2, 6 bases. V shed 6 bases and J shed 4 bases, with 22 bases lying between them. This CDR3 has 16 residues. In germline, CDR1 is LNHDA, CDR2 SQIVND (reference sequence). CDR3 protein: CASRSTPGTPSYEQYF. CDR3 nucleotide sequence: TGTGCCAGTAGATCCACCCCCGGGACTCCCTCTTACGAGCAGTACTTC.

The rearrangement uses TRBV30 and TRBJ2-4; 7 bases are a match to TRBD2. CDR1 and CDR2 from the germline V gene are GTSNPN and SVGIG (reference sequence). Unmatched junction bases numbered 7, after V lost 8 bases and J lost 3 bases. CDR3 length: 13 residues. The CDR3 protein is CAINRGVKNIQYF. The CDR3, as DNA: TGTGCCATTAATCGGGGGGTCAAAAACATTCAGTACTTC.

The chain joins TRBV21-1 to TRBJ1-1; TRBD1, the D gene given by the table, was not confirmed from the DNA. TRBV21-1 is shown as a pseudogene. This CDR3 region has 16 residues. CDR3 nucleotide sequence: TGTGCCAGCAGCAAAGATGCGGACAGGCCGAACACTGAAGCTTTCTTT. This encodes CASSKDADRPNTEAFF.

The V and J genes are TRBV9 and TRBJ1-5; D ambiguous. The CDR3 is 15 residues long. V gave up 0 bases and J gave up 5 bases, with 12 bases separating them. In germline, CDR1 is SGDLS, CDR2 YYNGEE. The CDR3 nucleotides read TGTGCCAGCAGCGTAGACGGGAGAGCTTATCAGCCCCAGCATTTT. Amino acid sequence: CASSVDGRAYQPQHF.